The present TCR beta chain was sequenced within a study of CD8 T cells in ankylosing spondylitis. Quantitative 5'-RACE with molecular barcodes generated TCR beta libraries. A single record per CDR3 protein comes from TCRdb applying MiXCR to the 5' RACE reads. Of more than 200,000 distinct CDR3 sequences listed, approximately 24% are singletons. CDR3 length: 18 amino acids. V lost 1 base to trimming and J lost 0 bases; unmatched junction nucleotides: 5. Germline V gene data show CDR1 as SGDLS and CDR2 as YYNGEE. The genes are TRBV9 and TRBJ2-2; 11 bases line up with TRBD2. Material for sequencing was blood, either unsorted or a sorted T cell fraction (not recorded which). The clonotype was recovered from a male donor with ankylosing spondylitis or in good health (not recorded which). The CDR3 loop is CASSVTSGGSANTGELFF. CDR3 DNA sequence: TGTGCCAGCAGCGTAACTAGCGGGGGATCCGCGAACACCGGGGAGCTGTTTTTT.